Listed below are T cell receptor beta chains from one sample, sequenced in a study of cytomegalovirus exposure and HLA in healthy donors. Using immunoSEQ multiplex PCR, the repertoire was profiled, and TCRdb retains in-frame clones only, with some absent. The sample holds approximately 27,000 clones; about two thirds are singletons and the top ten take about 4.7%. Source material: PBMCs. These receptors were obtained from a woman aged 45-59 years in good health and CMV-seronegative. Each CDR3 is given with its conserved first and last residue. The D gene is left open where the match is weak. For some rows the clone size is stated as once, few or many, or as a class when expanded; others skip it.

cdr3_length | clone_size | d_call | j_call | v_call | cdr3_aa | cdr3_nt
13 | - | - | TRBJ1-2 | TRBV27 | CASSSPDREGYTF | TGTGCCAGCAGCTCCCCGGACCGGGAGGGCTACACCTTC
15 | - | TRBD1 | TRBJ2-1 | TRBV6-5 | CASSPGTGAIYEQFF | TGTGCCAGCAGTCCCGGGACAGGGGCGATCTATGAGCAGTTCTTC
16 | - | TRBD2 | TRBJ2-1 | TRBV7-7 | CASSPLAGGSNNEQFF | TGTGCTAGCAGTCCCCTAGCGGGAGGGTCAAACAATGAGCAGTTCTTC
13 | - | - | TRBJ2-1 | TRBV5-1 | CASSFRQYNEQFF | TGCGCCAGCAGCTTCCGACAGTACAATGAGCAGTTCTTC
14 | - | - | TRBJ1-5 | TRBV6-5 | CASSGGGTNQPQHF | TGTGCCAGTTCCGGCGGGGGAACAAATCAGCCCCAGCATTTT
17 | - | - | TRBJ1-6 | TRBV4-2 | CASSQEVTGGGNSPLHF | TGTGCCAGCAGCCAAGAAGTAACGGGGGGTGGTAATTCACCCCTCCACTTT
17 | - | - | TRBJ2-5 | TRBV29-1 | CSVEDLVWRGFEETQYF | TGCAGCGTTGAAGATCTGGTATGGAGAGGGTTTGAAGAGACCCAGTACTTC
14 | - | - | TRBJ1-1 | TRBV29-1 | CSVVRVGLATEAFF | TGCAGCGTTGTCCGGGTAGGTCTAGCCACTGAAGCTTTCTTT
16 | few | - | TRBJ2-1 | TRBV4-1 | CASSQDTRGSYNEQFF | TGCGCCAGCAGCCAAGACACCCGGGGGTCCTACAATGAGCAGTTCTTC
15 | - | TRBD1 | TRBJ1-2 | TRBV27 | CASSGERDRGGGYTF | TGTGCCAGCAGTGGCGAACGGGACAGGGGCGGTGGCTACACCTTC
15 | - | - | TRBJ1-5 | TRBV12-5 | CATSPGERTNQPQHF | TGTGCTACTAGCCCAGGGGAGAGGACAAATCAGCCCCAGCATTTT
16 | - | - | TRBJ2-1 | TRBV4-1 | CASSRPTASSYNEQFF | TGCGCCAGCAGCCGTCCGACTGCCAGCTCCTACAATGAGCAGTTCTTC
15 | - | - | TRBJ2-2 | TRBV9 | CASSGPEPNTGELFF | TGTGCCAGCAGCGGGCCCGAACCGAACACCGGGGAGCTGTTTTTT
14 | - | - | TRBJ1-2 | TRBV14 | CASSQDTHSRGYTF | TGTGCCAGCAGCCAAGATACCCACAGTCGGGGCTACACCTTC
14 | - | - | TRBJ1-2 | TRBV6-5 | CASSATQGTYGYTF | TGTGCCAGCAGTGCGACACAGGGAACCTATGGCTACACCTTC
12 | - | - | TRBJ2-3 | TRBV10-1 | CASSEMVAQQYF | TGCGCCAGCAGTGAGATGGTAGCCCAGCAGTATTTT
14 | - | - | TRBJ2-7 | TRBV15 | CATSKDRPSYEQYF | TGTGCCACCAGCAAAGACAGGCCCTCCTACGAGCAGTACTTC
13 | - | - | TRBJ1-2 | TRBV19 | CASSAGTNYGYTF | TGTGCCAGTAGCGCCGGGACTAACTATGGCTACACCTTC
12 | - | - | TRBJ2-1 | TRBV6-5 | CASSLPRGEQFF | TGTGCCAGCAGCCTCCCCCGGGGTGAGCAGTTCTTC
13 | - | - | TRBJ2-7 | TRBV10-3 | CAIKGGAESEQYF | TGTGCCATTAAGGGCGGGGCAGAGAGCGAGCAGTACTTC
15 | - | - | TRBJ1-4 | TRBV10-3 | CAISDKGGLGEKLFF | TGTGCCATCAGTGATAAGGGGGGGTTGGGTGAAAAACTGTTTTTT
14 | - | - | TRBJ2-1 | TRBV6-5 | CASQKGGKGNEQFF | TGTGCCAGCCAAAAGGGGGGGAAGGGCAATGAGCAGTTCTTC
14 | few | TRBD1 | TRBJ2-1 | TRBV6-5 | CASSSPGQLTEQFF | TGTGCCAGCAGCTCACCGGGACAGCTTACTGAGCAGTTCTTC